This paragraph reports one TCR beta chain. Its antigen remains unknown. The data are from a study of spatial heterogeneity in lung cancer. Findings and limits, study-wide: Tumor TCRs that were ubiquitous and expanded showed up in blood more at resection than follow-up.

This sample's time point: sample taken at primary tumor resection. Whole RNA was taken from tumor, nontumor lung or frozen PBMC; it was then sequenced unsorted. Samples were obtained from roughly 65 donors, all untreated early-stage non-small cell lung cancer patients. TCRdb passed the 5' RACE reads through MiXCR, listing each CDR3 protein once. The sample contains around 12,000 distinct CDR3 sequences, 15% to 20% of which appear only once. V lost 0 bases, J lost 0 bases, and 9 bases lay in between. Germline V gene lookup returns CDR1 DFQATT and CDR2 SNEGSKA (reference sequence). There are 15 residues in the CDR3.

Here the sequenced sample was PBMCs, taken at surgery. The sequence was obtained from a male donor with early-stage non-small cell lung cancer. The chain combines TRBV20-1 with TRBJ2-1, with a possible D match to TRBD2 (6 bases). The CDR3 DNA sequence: TGCAGTGCTAGAGACCCACTAGCCTCCTACAATGAGCAGTTCTTC. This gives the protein CSARDPLASYNEQFF.